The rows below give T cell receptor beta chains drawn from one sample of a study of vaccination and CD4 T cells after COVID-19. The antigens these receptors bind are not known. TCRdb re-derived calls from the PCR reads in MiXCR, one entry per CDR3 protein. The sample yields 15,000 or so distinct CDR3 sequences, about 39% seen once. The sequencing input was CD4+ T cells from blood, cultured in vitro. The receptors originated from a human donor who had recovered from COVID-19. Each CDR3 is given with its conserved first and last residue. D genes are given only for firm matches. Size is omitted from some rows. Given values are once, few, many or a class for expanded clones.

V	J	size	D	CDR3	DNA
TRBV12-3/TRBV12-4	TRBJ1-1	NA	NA	CASSLPVLNTEAFF	TGTGCCAGCAGTTTACCAGTCTTGAACACTGAAGCTTTCTTT
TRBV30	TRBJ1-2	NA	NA	CAGGQPTSYGYTF	TGTGCCGGCGGACAGCCGACGAGCTATGGCTACACCTTC
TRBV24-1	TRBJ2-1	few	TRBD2	CATSDNREGLGNEQFF	TGTGCCACCAGTGACAACCGGGAGGGCCTAGGCAATGAGCAGTTCTTC
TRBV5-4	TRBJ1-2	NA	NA	CASSLGGDYGYTF	TGTGCCAGCAGCTTGGGAGGGGACTATGGCTACACCTTC
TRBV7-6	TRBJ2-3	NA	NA	CASSPRTTDTQYF	TGTGCCAGCAGCCCAAGGACTACCGATACGCAGTATTTT
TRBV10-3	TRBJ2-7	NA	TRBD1	CAISDYRDRGEYEQYF	TGTGCCATCAGTGACTATAGGGACAGGGGGGAATACGAGCAGTACTTC
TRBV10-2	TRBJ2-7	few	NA	CASSEAYEQYF	TGCGCCAGCAGCGAAGCCTACGAGCAGTACTTC
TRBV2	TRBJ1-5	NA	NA	CATQAWMGQPQHF	TGTGCCACGCAGGCATGGATGGGTCAGCCCCAGCATTTT
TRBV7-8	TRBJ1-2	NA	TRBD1	CASSYGSSGQGDGYTF	TGTGCCAGCAGCTACGGAAGTTCGGGACAGGGCGATGGCTACACCTTC
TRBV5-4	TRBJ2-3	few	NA	CASSLGGDTDTQYF	TGTGCCAGCAGCTTGGGAGGGGACACAGATACGCAGTATTTT
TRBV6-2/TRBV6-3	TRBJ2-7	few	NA	CASRIMRRSYEQYF	TGTGCCAGCAGAATTATGCGGCGCTCCTACGAGCAGTACTTC
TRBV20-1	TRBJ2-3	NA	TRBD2	CSAAPIAGGPRDTQYF	TGCAGTGCCGCCCCTATAGCGGGAGGGCCTAGAGATACGCAGTATTTT
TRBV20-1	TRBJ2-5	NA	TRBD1	CSASELQGYQETQYF	TGCAGTGCTAGCGAACTACAGGGGTACCAAGAGACCCAGTACTTC
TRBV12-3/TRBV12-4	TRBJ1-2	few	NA	CASSPLAMGAGGYTF	TGTGCCAGCAGCCCTCTGGCCATGGGGGCGGGAGGCTACACCTTC
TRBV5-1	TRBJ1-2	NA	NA	CASSLREFGWGGYTF	TGCGCCAGCAGCTTGCGGGAATTCGGTTGGGGTGGCTACACCTTC
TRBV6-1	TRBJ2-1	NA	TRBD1	CASSRGTGDDEQFF	TGTGCCAGCAGCCGAGGGACAGGGGATGATGAGCAGTTCTTC
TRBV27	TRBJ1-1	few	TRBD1	CASRRQGGGNTEAFF	TGTGCCAGCAGGCGACAGGGCGGAGGGAACACTGAAGCTTTCTTT
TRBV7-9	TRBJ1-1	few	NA	CASSTSGAEGAAFF	TGTGCCAGCAGTACATCGGGTGCTGAGGGTGCAGCTTTCTTT
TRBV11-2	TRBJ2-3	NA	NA	CASSGPRFETQYF	TGTGCCAGCAGCGGTCCCAGGTTTGAAACGCAGTATTTT
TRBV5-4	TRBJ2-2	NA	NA	CASSLKGGGELFF	TGTGCCAGCAGCCTCAAAGGAGGCGGGGAGCTGTTTTTT
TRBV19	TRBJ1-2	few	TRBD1	CASSTSTGPSTNGYTF	TGTGCCAGTAGTACGTCGACAGGGCCTTCAACAAATGGCTACACCTTC
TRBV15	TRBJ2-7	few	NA	CATSRDFGASSYEQYF	TGTGCCACCAGCAGAGATTTCGGAGCTAGTTCCTACGAGCAGTACTTC
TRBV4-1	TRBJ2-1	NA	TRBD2	CASSLSLAGNNEQFF	TGCGCCAGCAGCCTATCACTAGCGGGGAACAATGAGCAGTTCTTC
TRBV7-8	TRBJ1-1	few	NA	CASSLRAGLEAFF	TGTGCCAGCAGCTTACGGGCAGGACTCGAAGCTTTCTTT
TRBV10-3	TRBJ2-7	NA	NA	CAISGSQITYEQYF	TGTGCCATCAGTGGTAGTCAGATTACCTACGAGCAGTACTTC
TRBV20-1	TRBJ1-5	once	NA	CSAQQGTNQPRHF	TGCAGTGCACAACAGGGTACCAATCAGCCCCGGCATTTT
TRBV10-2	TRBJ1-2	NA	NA	CASRGDYGYTF	TGCGCCAGTAGGGGGGACTATGGCTACACCTTC
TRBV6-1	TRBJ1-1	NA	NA	CASRPHSRQNEAFF	TGTGCCAGCAGGCCTCATAGCCGGCAGAATGAAGCTTTCTTT
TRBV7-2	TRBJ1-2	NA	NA	CASSPGTTNYGYTF	TGTGCCAGCAGCCCCGGGACGACCAACTATGGCTACACCTTC
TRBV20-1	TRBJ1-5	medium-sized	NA	CSARDLRTVDQPQHF	TGCAGTGCTAGAGATCTACGGACTGTTGATCAGCCCCAGCATTTT
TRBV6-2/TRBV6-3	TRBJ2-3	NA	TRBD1	CASSYRGTGYTDTQYF	TGTGCCAGCAGCTATCGAGGGACAGGATACACAGATACGCAGTATTTT
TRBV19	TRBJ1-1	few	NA	CASSNGQTLNTEAFF	TGTGCCAGTAGTAACGGGCAGACACTCAACACTGAAGCTTTCTTT
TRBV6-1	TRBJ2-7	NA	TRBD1	CASRQGANEQYF	TGTGCCAGCAGACAGGGGGCAAACGAGCAGTACTTC
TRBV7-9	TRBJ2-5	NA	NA	CASSLVSSLGETQYF	TGTGCCAGCAGCTTAGTTTCCAGTCTTGGAGAGACCCAGTACTTC
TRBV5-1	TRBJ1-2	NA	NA	CASSFGENYGYTF	TGCGCCAGCAGCTTCGGGGAGAACTATGGCTACACCTTC
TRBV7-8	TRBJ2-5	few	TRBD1	CASSLDDRGSQETQYF	TGTGCCAGCAGCTTAGACGACAGGGGGTCCCAAGAGACCCAGTACTTC
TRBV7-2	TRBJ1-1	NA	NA	CASSSTGVNTEAFF	TGTGCCAGCAGCTCGACTGGGGTGAACACTGAAGCTTTCTTT
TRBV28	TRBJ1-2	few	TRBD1	CASSPRTGVYGYTF	TGTGCCAGCAGTCCCCGGACAGGAGTCTATGGCTACACCTTC